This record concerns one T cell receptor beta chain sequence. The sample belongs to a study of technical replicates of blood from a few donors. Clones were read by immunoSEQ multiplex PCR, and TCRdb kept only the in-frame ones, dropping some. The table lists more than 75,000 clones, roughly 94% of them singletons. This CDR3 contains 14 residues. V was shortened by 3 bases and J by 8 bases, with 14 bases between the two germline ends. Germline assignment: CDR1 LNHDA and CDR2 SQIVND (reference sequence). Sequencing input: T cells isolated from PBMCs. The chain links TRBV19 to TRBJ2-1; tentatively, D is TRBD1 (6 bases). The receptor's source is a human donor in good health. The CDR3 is CASSILNRVDEQFF. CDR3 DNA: TGTGCCAGTAGTATTTTAAACAGGGTGGATGAGCAGTTCTTC.